The next 14 T cell receptor beta chains were all read from a single sample in a study of long-term antiretroviral therapy in people with HIV. Sequencing used immunoSEQ v3.0 at survey level. Assay used: immunoSEQ multiplex PCR; TCRdb lists only in-frame clones, some missing. The table records 26,000 or so clones, around four fifths of them present only once. The specimen comprised unsorted PBMCs, sampled 3 years after starting antiretroviral therapy. All receptors come from a young man with HIV.

The chain links TRBV4-1 to TRBJ1-2; D is perhaps TRBD1 (6 bases). CDR3 length: 13 amino acids. Germline V lookup: CDR1 MGHRA, CDR2 YSYEKL. Trimming cost V 4 bases and J 9 bases, with 15 bases left between them. CDR3 region: CASSPGRGDRYTF. CDR3 bases: TGCGCCAGCAGCCCTGGGAGGGGGGATCGCTACACCTTC.

This rearrangement joins TRBV28 to TRBJ1-5; no firm D call. Germline CDR1 is MDHEN and CDR2 is SYDVKM. The CDR3 length is 14 residues. The V end was cut by 6 bases, the J end by 3 bases, with 12 bases between. This chain's CDR3 is CASSLRRNNQPQHF. CDR3 nucleotide sequence: TGTGCCAGCAGCCTACGGAGGAACAATCAGCCCCAGCATTTT.

To note about this clone: One junction end does not reproduce the germline sequence, and a read error may be involved. At the DNA level, this CDR3 is encoded by other sequences in the same sample as well. The chain employs TRBV18 and TRBJ2-7, with a weak D call TRBD2 (7 bases). The CDR3 is made up of 13 amino acids. Germline V gene sequence: CDR1 KGHSH, CDR2 LQKENI. The CDR3 sequence is CASSRGAAYEQYF. CDR3 DNA sequence: TGCGCCAGCTCACGGGGGGCCGCCTACGAGCAGTACTTC.

This clone was seen a handful of times. The chain recombines TRBV28 with TRBJ1-2; 9 bases align to TRBD1. The CDR3 spans 13 residues. Germline V CDR1 and CDR2: MDHEN, SYDVKM. The V and J ends lost 7 bases and 4 bases, in that order; junction bases with no gene match: 4. CDR3 sequence reads: CASTGTGFYGYTF. CDR3 DNA sequence: TGTGCCAGCACCGGGACAGGGTTCTATGGCTACACCTTC.

This clone was recorded only once. The chain uses TRBV5-5 and TRBJ2-7; D call uncertain. The germline V and J ends were trimmed by 1 base and 2 bases, with 10 bases remaining between them. The CDR3 loop spans 14 amino acids. Germline CDR1 SGHKS, CDR2 YYEKEE (reference sequence). The CDR3 DNA reads as TGTGCCAGCAGCTTGTTTGGTCAGACCTACGAGCAGTACTTC. Residues: CASSLFGQTYEQYF.

V is TRBV5-1 and J is TRBJ2-5; the D gene could be TRBD1 or TRBD2 (5 bases each). The CDR3 loop spans 14 amino acids. V lost 4 bases and J 2 bases, leaving 12 bases between the germline ends. Germline V gene lookup returns CDR1 SGHRS and CDR2 YFSETQ. CDR3 protein: CASSDPGRQETQYF. The CDR3 bases are TGCGCCAGCAGCGACCCGGGACGACAAGAGACCCAGTACTTC.

The chain employs TRBV19 and TRBJ1-2; the match to TRBD1 covers 8 bases. The CDR3 is made up of 15 amino acids. With 5 bases clipped from V and 3 bases from J, the junction kept 8 bases outside the gene matches. CDR1 and CDR2 from the germline V gene are LNHDA and SQIVND (reference sequence). CDR3 amino acids: CASSDPAGGDYGYTF. Here the CDR3 DNA reads TGTGCCAGTAGTGACCCGGCAGGGGGCGACTATGGCTACACCTTC.

The CDR3 is CATSRLLNSPLHF. The CDR3 nucleotides are TGTGCCACCAGCAGACTGTTAAATTCACCCCTCCACTTT. The V gene is TRBV15, the J gene TRBJ1-6; D is ambiguous. In germline, CDR1 is LNHNV, CDR2 YYDKDF (reference sequence). The CDR3 contains 13 residues. Trimming took 2 bases from V and 7 from J, leaving 6 bases between them.

This chain connects TRBV5-6 to TRBJ2-5, with D tentatively TRBD2 (6 bases). The CDR3 totals 14 residues. CDR1 is SGHDT and CDR2 is YYEEEE in the germline V gene. The V end lost 5 bases, the J end lost 3 bases, and 14 bases lay between the germline ends. The CDR3 DNA sequence: TGTGCCAGCAGGCAGGGAGGTGGGAAAGAGACCCAGTACTTC. Its translation: CASRQGGGKETQYF. Variable domain in full (rest from reference TRBV5-6 and TRBJ2-5): DAGVTQSPTHLIKTRGQQVTLRCSPKSGHDTVSWYQQALGQGPQFIFQYYEEEERQRGNFPDRFSGHQFPNYSSELNVNALLLGDSALYLCASRQGGGKETQYFGPGTRLLVL.

The chain recombines TRBV6-5 with TRBJ1-1; 8 bases are a match to TRBD1. The germline CDR1 and CDR2 sequences are MNHEY and SVGAGI. CDR3 size: 14 residues. The V segment lost 4 bases and the J segment 4 bases; nucleotides outside the gene matches: 5. CDR3 in amino acids: CASSFGQGVTEAFF. In DNA, the CDR3 is TGTGCCAGCAGTTTCGGACAGGGAGTCACTGAAGCTTTCTTT.

The chain's CDR3 is CASRFSGGADEQFF. In nucleotides, the CDR3 is TGTGCCAGCAGATTTAGCGGGGGGGCCGATGAGCAGTTCTTC. The chain carries TRBV27 and TRBJ2-1, with 11 bases aligning to TRBD2. The CDR3 consists of 14 residues. The germline V gene has CDR1 MNHEY and CDR2 SMNVEV (reference sequence). The trim removed 6 bases at V and 8 bases at J, leaving 6 bases unmatched.

This sequence joins TRBV10-3 and TRBJ1-1; weak D call: TRBD1 (6 bases). The CDR3 is 14 residues long. CDR1 and CDR2 (germline): ENHRY, SYGVKD. The germline V and J ends were trimmed by 5 bases and 0 bases, with 10 bases remaining between them. CDR3 bases: TGTGCCATCAGTTTACAGGGTATGAACACTGAAGCTTTCTTT. Translation: CAISLQGMNTEAFF.

This chain links TRBV18 with TRBJ2-5; tentatively, D is TRBD2 (6 bases). Germline V CDR1 and CDR2: KGHSH, LQKENI. The CDR3 runs 15 residues. The V gene lost 3 bases and the J gene lost 0 bases, with 11 bases spanning the gap. CDR3 residues: CASSPTRGNQETQYF. CDR3 nucleotide sequence: TGTGCCAGCTCACCGACTAGAGGGAACCAAGAGACCCAGTACTTC.

The rearrangement uses TRBV7-9 and TRBJ2-2; D uncertain. CDR1 and CDR2 from the germline V gene are SEHNR and FQNEAQ (reference sequence). The V end was cut by 5 bases, the J end by 2 bases, with 9 bases between. There are 14 residues in the CDR3. DNA for the CDR3: TGTGCCAGCAGCCTCGGAAGTAACACCGGGGAGCTGTTTTTT. Encoded protein: CASSLGSNTGELFF.